This is a list of T cell receptor beta chains from one sample in a study of human T cells and chemical hapten exposure. TCRdb passed the RACE reads through MiXCR, listing each CDR3 protein once. The table lists 280,000 or so distinct CDR3 sequences, over 7.5% of them singletons. The material sequenced was whole blood, taken in connection with sensitization to the hapten diphenylcyclopropenone (DPC). These receptors came from a man between 18 and 35 years old with alopecia areata. Some clones in this sample may be carry-over from other donors' samples. Both conserved end residues are trimmed from each CDR3. Each record gives: J gene, clone size, V gene, CDR3 protein. Clone sizes are given selectively: once, few, many, or a class where the clone is expanded.

TRBJ2-4,NA,TRBV12-3/TRBV12-4,ASSFRRGADIQY
TRBJ2-1,few,TRBV20-1,SASGTSGHNEQF
TRBJ1-6,few,TRBV3-1,ASATGHMGNSPLH
TRBJ1-6,medium-sized,TRBV5-6,ASSLINSALH
TRBJ2-7,NA,TRBV4-3,ASSQGKRGSYEQY
TRBJ1-1,NA,TRBV27,ASKILDGRNTEAF
TRBJ1-1,few,TRBV20-1,SARDGGSRTEAF
TRBJ1-1,few,TRBV9,ASSVDGTTGEAF
TRBJ1-3,few,TRBV6-5,ASKSTIGTIY
TRBJ2-7,many,TRBV5-1,ASSLTSYEQY
TRBJ2-2,NA,TRBV7-3,ASSLVVAGQNTGELF
TRBJ1-2,few,TRBV7-2,ASISQTGGPNYGYT
TRBJ2-5,NA,TRBV11-2,ASSDDRPQTQY
TRBJ2-1,many,TRBV20-1,SARAGLGVDEQF
TRBJ1-6,many,TRBV28,ASRRDRGDNSPLH
TRBJ2-6,NA,TRBV6-2/TRBV6-3,ASTPQRRTLGANVLT
TRBJ2-7,many,TRBV20-1,SAISGGVPYEQY
TRBJ2-2,many,TRBV29-1,SVEEGRNTGELF
TRBJ1-1,many,TRBV6-1,ASSAVGTDTEAF
TRBJ2-5,many,TRBV6-2/TRBV6-3,ASSYSILGETQY
TRBJ1-4,NA,TRBV28,ASSSGGQPANEKLF
TRBJ2-7,NA,TRBV20-1,SATGSSYEQY
TRBJ1-3,few,TRBV7-2,ASSLSWVDTIY
TRBJ2-3,NA,TRBV5-5,ASTIIPGQGAADTQY
TRBJ1-6,few,TRBV20-1,SASQESSYNSPLH
TRBJ1-3,few,TRBV4-3,ASSPEVDSASGNTIY
TRBJ1-5,many,TRBV6-2/TRBV6-3,ATNGPYRGRDQPQH
TRBJ1-3,NA,TRBV29-1,SVEVYWDSGNTIY
TRBJ1-1,few,TRBV18,ASSPRAGTTEAF